The source of this T cell receptor (beta chain) is a study of cytomegalovirus exposure and HLA in healthy donors. CDR3 size: 15 residues. Germline V gives CDR1 MGHRA, CDR2 YSYEKL. Trimming took 3 bases from V and 4 from J, leaving 15 bases between them. The PCR employed 60 Vbeta primers together with 13 Jbeta primers. Sequencing was performed with immunoSEQ multiplex PCR; in TCRdb, only in-frame clones are kept and a portion is missing. The sample shows some 140,000 clones, approximately 75% of them seen only once. This clonotype was obtained from a young man in good health and CMV-seronegative. V usage is TRBV4-1 and J usage is TRBJ1-2; maybe TRBD1 (5 bases). Sequences were obtained from PBMCs. CDR3 sequence (DNA): TGCGCCAGCAGCCAGGGGCAGGGCTCTGGCTATGGCTACACCTTC. It encodes CASSQGQGSGYGYTF.